This T cell receptor (beta chain) was identified in a study of shared clonotypes between healthy human individuals. For the study at large: The donor group consisted of two women and a few men, aged 18 to 49. Findings and caveats of the study: Enrolling few donors narrowed the genetic and exposure-history diversity that was represented.

The CDR3 covers 13 residues. Germline lookup yields CDR1 LGHNA and CDR2 YNFKEQ. The J segment lost 14 bases and the V segment lost 0 bases, leaving 7 bases of the junction unmatched. As regards this clone: Its antigen is not known.

Genomic DNA of every subset was divided equally among multiple immunoSEQ plates. Unsorted PBMC replicate PCRs drew on roughly 280 ng DNA, representing tens of thousands of T cell genomes. TCRdb's copy holds only in-frame clones and misses some; the assay was immunoSEQ multiplex PCR. The sample has about 480,000 clones; 75% to 80% are singletons. Material: PBMCs. The origin of this receptor is a woman aged 35 to 49 in good health. Some clones in this sample may be carry-over from other donors' samples. The chain recombines TRBV4-2 with TRBJ2-1; TRBD2 aligns across 7 bases. This chain's CDR3 is CASSQDRAGVKFF. As DNA, the CDR3 is TGTGCCAGCAGCCAAGATCGGGCGGGAGTTAAGTTCTTC.